The 11 T cell receptor beta chains reported below all come from one sample, sequenced in a study of Graves' ophthalmopathy and Graves' hyperthyroidism. The authors amplified TCR beta CDR3 regions from RNA transcripts. HTBI-primed first-round RT-PCR preceded second-round multiplex PCR. One entry per CDR3 protein, called by TCRdb with MiXCR from the multiplex PCR reads. This sample yields roughly 600,000 distinct CDR3 sequences, of which about two fifths are seen a single time; less than 4.5% belongs to the top ten. Sequencing was done on a sample of peripheral blood or thyroid tissue (not recorded which). The receptors shown here come from an adult man with Graves' hyperthyroidism.

In DNA, the CDR3 is TGTGCCAGCAGCCCCGGGGAGGGCTGGGAAAAACTGTTTTTT. It yields the protein CASSPGEGWEKLFF. This chain joins TRBV25-1 and TRBJ1-4; D not resolved. The CDR3 totals 14 residues. The ends were cut back, 6 bases at V and 8 bases at J, with 16 bases in the middle. CDR1 MGHDK and CDR2 SYGVNS come from the germline V gene.

The chain couples TRBV29-1 to TRBJ1-2, with D unresolved. Trimming took 2 bases from V and 4 from J, leaving 5 bases between them. The CDR3 is 11 amino acids. Germline CDR1 reads SQVTM; CDR2 reads ANQGSEA. The CDR3: CSVEWRYGYTF. The CDR3 region has the DNA TGCAGCGTTGAATGGCGCTATGGCTACACCTTC.

The chain recombines TRBV19 with TRBJ2-5; D gene ambiguous. The last part of the DNA fits TRBJ1-5 better; the J call may be wrong. Germline CDR1 LNHDA, CDR2 SQIVND (reference sequence). The CDR3 consists of 11 residues. The CDR3 spells CATAPGQPQHF. CDR3 DNA: TGTGCCACCGCCCCGGGTCAGCCCCAGCATTTT.

The chain links TRBV7-9 to TRBJ1-4; D gene ambiguous. With the DNA end fitting TRBJ2-3 better, the J assignment may be wrong. CDR1 and CDR2 from the germline V gene are SEHNR and FQNEAQ (reference sequence). The CDR3 contains 13 residues. The CDR3 protein is CASSPPDTDTQYF. The CDR3 DNA follows: TGTGCCAGCAGTCCTCCGGACACAGATACGCAGTATTTT.

V and J are TRBV7-3 and TRBJ1-1; D gene uncertain. With 5 bases removed from V and 1 base from J, the gap between germline ends came to 14 bases. CDR3 length equals 15 residues. In germline, CDR1 is SGHTA, CDR2 FQGTGA. Here the CDR3 reads CASSPGGVSNTEAFF. CDR3 in DNA: TGTGCCAGCAGCCCGGGCGGCGTCTCGAACACTGAAGCTTTCTTT.

This clonotype occurred a few times. The rearrangement joins TRBV19 to TRBJ2-3; TRBD2 agrees at 12 bases. CDR3 length: 17 residues. Germline V gene data show CDR1 as LNHDA and CDR2 as SQIVND (reference sequence). V gave up 3 bases and J gave up 1 base; unmatched junction bases: 5. This chain's CDR3 is CASSMIRLAGGTDTQYF. The CDR3 DNA reads TGTGCCAGTAGTATGATTCGACTAGCGGGAGGCACAGATACGCAGTATTTT.

This clonotype occurred many times. The chain couples TRBV10-3 to TRBJ1-1; the D gene is possibly TRBD1 (6 bases). The V end lost 0 bases, the J end lost 11 bases, and 16 bases lay between the germline ends. In germline, CDR1 is ENHRY, CDR2 SYGVKD. This CDR3 has 14 residues. CDR3 nucleotides: TGTGCCATCAGTGAGTCGGGTGTTGGACAGAAGGCTTTCTTT. This sequence encodes CAISESGVGQKAFF.

CDR3 nucleotides: TGTGCCAGCAGCTTAGCGTACCGGGACAGGGCCAACGAAAAACTGTTTTTT. Its protein is CASSLAYRDRANEKLFF. The chain couples TRBV7-2 to TRBJ1-4, with 9 bases that match TRBD1. V shed 0 bases and J 8 bases; nucleotides not matched to a gene: 10. The V gene's germline CDR1 is SGHTA and CDR2 FQGNSA. This CDR3 region has 17 residues.

Many counts were recorded for this clonotype. The chain couples TRBV12-3 or TRBV12-4 to TRBJ2-5, with 7 bases aligning to TRBD2. The CDR3 is made up of 15 amino acids. V shed 2 bases, J shed 3 bases, and the junction held 6 bases outside the gene matches. The CDR3 sequence is CASSLRGAGEETQYF. CDR3 DNA: TGTGCCAGCAGTTTAAGAGGCGCGGGAGAAGAGACCCAGTACTTC.

As to this clonotype: The CDR3 does not close with the conserved phenylalanine or tryptophan, likely indicating a read error. The rearrangement joins TRBV7-9 to TRBJ1-1, with a possible D match to TRBD1 (6 bases). With 5 bases removed from V and 1 base from J, the gap between germline ends came to 11 bases. Germline V gene lookup returns CDR1 SEHNR and CDR2 FQNEAQ (reference sequence). The CDR3 spans 14 residues. The CDR3 spells CASSTGQQNTEAFL. The CDR3 region has the DNA TGTGCCAGCAGCACGGGACAACAGAACACTGAAGCTTTCCTT.

This clonotype was counted ten times or more. The chain joins TRBV7-2 to TRBJ1-2; D remains unclear. The V end was cut by 7 bases, the J end by 0 bases, with 18 bases between. Germline values: CDR1 SGHTA, CDR2 FQGNSA. There are 16 residues in the CDR3. The CDR3 DNA reads TGTGCCAGCACCCCGGGAGCGAGAGAGTCTAACTATGGCTACACCTTC. Amino acid sequence: CASTPGARESNYGYTF.